The following is a T cell receptor beta chain sequence with its context. Its cognate antigen is unknown. Primers included in the PCR were 60 Vbeta and 13 Jbeta primers. Only in-frame clones appear in the TCRdb table, and some are missing; sequencing was by immunoSEQ multiplex PCR. The profile covers about 120,000 clones, with roughly 82% appearing a single time and around 1.6% taken by the ten largest. The entry originates in a study of cytomegalovirus exposure and HLA in healthy donors. The study's findings and limits: A later analysis showed HLA-associated TCR beta chains outstripping equally common others in clonal expansion. By a later analysis, the bulk of CMV-associated TCR beta chains appeared HLA-restricted. Upon later analysis, TCR association rates were observed to vary by HLA locus, being highest for DRB1 and lowest for HLA-C. Compared with the roughly 700-donor mean, an Asian-associated ancestry cluster reportedly had fewer N-insertions, according to a later analysis.

V dropped 4 bases and J dropped 2; count of bases not matched to a gene: 6. The CDR3 contains 15 residues. Germline V lookup: CDR1 SGHRS, CDR2 YFSETQ. The clonotype was recovered from a woman aged 18-30 years in good health and CMV-seronegative. V is TRBV5-1 and J is TRBJ2-5, with 9 bases identical to TRBD1. Sequenced material: PBMCs. CDR3 DNA: TGCGCCAGCAGCGACCCACAGGGGGCACAAGAGACCCAGTACTTC. Translation gives CASSDPQGAQETQYF.